This entry features one T cell receptor beta chain sequence. The data belong to a study of blood T cell repertoires in COVID-19. In the study overall: Acute and convalescent COVID-19 samples came from the United States, Italy and Spain. Sources were T cells, B-cell-depleted T cells, or PBMCs; the material itself was cDNA or gDNA.

V was pared by 4 bases and J by 6 bases, with 12 bases of the junction left unmatched. Per germline, CDR1 SGHTA and CDR2 FQGNSA. The CDR3 loop spans 17 amino acids. This table comes from immunoSEQ multiplex PCR, and its TCRdb copy is limited to in-frame clones, with some not included. The sample carries around 230,000 clones, 70% to 85% recorded once. The clonotype originates from a middle-aged man who had recovered from COVID-19. The chain combines TRBV7-2 with TRBJ2-1; TRBD2 matches at 10 bases. Sequencing was carried out using PBMCs or T cells enriched from blood (not recorded which). The CDR3 DNA sequence: TGTGCCAGCAGCTCCCGTTCCGGAAGCGGGAGGGCCAATGAGCAGTTCTTC. It yields the protein CASSSRSGSGRANEQFF.